This entry is about one T cell receptor beta chain. Germline V gene data show CDR1 as KGHSH and CDR2 as LQKENI. The CDR3 contains 17 residues. V was pared by 0 bases and J by 0 bases, with 12 bases between. Only in-frame clones appear in the TCRdb table, and some are missing; sequencing was by immunoSEQ multiplex PCR. Of 200,000 to 250,000 clones listed, 88% are singletons. The sample comes from a study of blood T cell repertoires in COVID-19. In the study overall: Material from acute and convalescent COVID-19 was sourced from the United States, Italy and Spain.

The clonotype originates from a woman aged 55-75 years with acute or convalescent COVID-19. Sequenced input: peripheral blood. This chain joins TRBV18 and TRBJ1-3; D possibly corresponds to TRBD1 (6 bases). CDR3 coding DNA: TGTGCCAGCTCACCACCGTTTGGGGGCGACTCTGGAAACACCATATATTTT. Amino acids: CASSPPFGGDSGNTIYF.